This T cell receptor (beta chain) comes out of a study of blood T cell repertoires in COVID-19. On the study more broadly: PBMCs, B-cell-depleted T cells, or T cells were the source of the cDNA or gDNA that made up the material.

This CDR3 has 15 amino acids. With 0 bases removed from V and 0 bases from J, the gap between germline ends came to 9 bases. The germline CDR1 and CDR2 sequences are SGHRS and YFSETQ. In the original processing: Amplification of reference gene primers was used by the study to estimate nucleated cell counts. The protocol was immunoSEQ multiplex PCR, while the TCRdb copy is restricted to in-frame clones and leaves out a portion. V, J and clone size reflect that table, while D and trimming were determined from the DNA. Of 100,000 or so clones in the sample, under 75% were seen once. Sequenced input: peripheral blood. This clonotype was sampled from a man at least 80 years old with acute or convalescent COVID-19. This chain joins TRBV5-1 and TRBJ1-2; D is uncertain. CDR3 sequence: CASSLVNRANYGYTF. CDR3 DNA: TGCGCCAGCAGCTTGGTCAATCGGGCTAACTATGGCTACACCTTC.